A single T cell receptor (beta chain) is shown here with its context. This record comes from a study of cytomegalovirus exposure and HLA in healthy donors. PCR involved 60 Vbeta and 13 Jbeta primers. TCRdb's table, derived via immunoSEQ multiplex PCR, lists solely in-frame clones and lacks some. The top ten clones hold roughly 7.4% of a sample with 240,000 or so clones, 75% to 85% of them seen once. CDR1 is LNHNV and CDR2 is YYDKDF in the germline V gene (reference sequence). V was clipped by 7 bases and J by 4 bases, with 8 bases between them. This CDR3 region has 12 residues. Material: PBMCs. This chain connects TRBV15 to TRBJ1-5; D unclear. The TCR comes from a woman aged 55-69 years in good health and CMV-seropositive. CDR3 amino acids: CATTPGNQPQHF. CDR3 in DNA: TGTGCCACCACCCCGGGAAATCAGCCCCAGCATTTT.